This entry features one T cell receptor (beta chain) sequence. This sample is drawn from a study of blood T cell repertoires in COVID-19. About the research overall: PBMCs, B-cell-depleted T cells, or T cells provided the cDNA or gDNA that made up the material.

While infection was still active, Seattle patients were enrolled and then followed longitudinally. The germline V gene has CDR1 MNHNS and CDR2 SASEGT. This CDR3 comprises 18 residues. V gave up 2 bases and J gave up 3 bases; unmatched junction bases: 10. The authors' processing: The assay estimated nucleated cells by amplifying reference gene primers. Profiling relied on immunoSEQ multiplex PCR, and the TCRdb table lists in-frame clones only, not all of them. V, J and clone size are those of that table, while D and trimming were read from the DNA. This table holds 80,000 to 100,000 clones, 85% to 90% found once.

The chain has TRBV6-1 and TRBJ1-2, with TRBD1 matching 12 bases. The receptor was derived from a human donor with COVID-19, enrolled during active disease. The donor label of this sample is uncertain. Material: peripheral blood. The CDR3 DNA is TGTGCCAGCAGTGAAAGGGGGACAGGGGGCCAACTCCACTATGGCTACACCTTC. Its protein product is CASSERGTGGQLHYGYTF.